This T cell receptor (beta chain) derives from a study of spatial heterogeneity in lung cancer. In this sample, this clonotype turned up many times. Germline loops: CDR1 SQVTM, CDR2 ANQGSEA. The CDR3 consists of 13 residues. V was cut by 4 bases and J by 0 bases, with 9 bases left in between. TCRdb used MiXCR to reprocess the 5' RACE reads, holding one entry per CDR3 protein. The sample consists of over 14,000 distinct CDR3 sequences, roughly a tenth of them appearing once. The sample's time point: sample taken at primary tumor resection. Without sorting, whole RNA was sequenced from tumor, nontumor lung or frozen PBMC.

The TCR originated in a male donor with early-stage non-small cell lung cancer. The V and J genes are TRBV29-1 and TRBJ1-1; the D is unclear. Sequenced here: PBMCs, sampled at surgery. CDR3 DNA sequence: TGCAGCGTTGGTCGCAGCATGAACACTGAAGCTTTCTTT. The encoded protein is CSVGRSMNTEAFF.